This is a list of T cell receptor beta chains from one sample in a study of brain T cells in children with intractable seizures. The table came from immunoSEQ multiplex PCR; TCRdb's copy has only in-frame clones and leaves some out. The sample consists of approximately 41,000 clones, 90% of them appearing once. Sample: peripheral blood, taken at surgery. All receptors derive from a girl aged 2-10 years with tuberous sclerosis and intractable seizures. The CDR3 runs from the conserved cysteine through the conserved F or W. A D gene is named only where the DNA matches it firmly. A row's size may be missing; if present it is once, few, many or a size class.

TRBV7-9,TRBJ1-1,TRBD1,.,TGTGCCAGCACCCCCTTGGGACAGACGAACACTGAAGCTTTCTTT,CASTPLGQTNTEAFF
TRBV11-2,TRBJ1-1,.,.,TGTGCCAGCAGCTTAGACAGTAACACTGAAGCTTTCTTT,CASSLDSNTEAFF
TRBV7-6,TRBJ2-5,TRBD1,.,TGTGCCAGCAGCTTAATGACGCCAGGGGGCTCTGAGACCCAGTACTTC,CASSLMTPGGSETQYF
TRBV30,TRBJ1-5,.,.,TGTGCCTGGAGTGATCTAGGGGGGCAGCCCCAGCATTTT,CAWSDLGGQPQHF
TRBV30,TRBJ2-6,TRBD1,.,TGTGCCTGGGGGACAGTCGCTGGGGCCAACGTCCTGACTTTC,CAWGTVAGANVLTF
TRBV9,TRBJ1-2,.,.,TGTGCCAGCAGCGGGAGGACAGTTGGGAACTATGGCTACACCTTC,CASSGRTVGNYGYTF
TRBV6-6,TRBJ1-6,.,.,TGTGCCAGCAGTCCCCCACGAGGGAAGGAATTGTATAATTCACCCCTCCACTTT,CASSPPRGKELYNSPLHF
TRBV30,TRBJ1-1,.,.,TGTGCCTGGAGTGACTGGGGCGGGCAAGCTTTCTTT,CAWSDWGGQAFF
TRBV29-1,TRBJ1-1,.,.,TGCAGCGTTGGTTCAGGGTCTAACCAAGCTTTCTTT,CSVGSGSNQAFF
TRBV30,TRBJ1-2,.,.,TGTGCCTGGAGAGGCGGGTATGGCTACACCTTC,CAWRGGYGYTF
TRBV3-1/TRBV3-2,TRBJ1-6,.,.,TGTGCCAGCAGCCCCGGGAGCTCCTATAATTCACCCCTCCACTTT,CASSPGSSYNSPLHF
TRBV18,TRBJ1-2,TRBD1,.,TGTGCCAGCTCACTCCGACAGGGGGCAAATGGAGACTATGGCTACACCTTC,CASSLRQGANGDYGYTF
TRBV15,TRBJ2-1,TRBD2,.,TGTGCCACCAGCAGATCTAGCGGGGGGGTGGATGAGCAGTTCTTC,CATSRSSGGVDEQFF
TRBV6-5,TRBJ1-6,.,.,TGTGCCAGCAGTTACGACCCAGGGACGGCTTCACCCCTCCACTTT,CASSYDPGTASPLHF
TRBV24-1,TRBJ2-3,.,.,TGTGCCACCAGTATGGCAGTAGGGGGTACGCAGTATTTT,CATSMAVGGTQYF
TRBV2,TRBJ1-5,.,.,TGTGCCAGCAGTGAGTTGCAGGGCAATCAGCCCCAGCATTTT,CASSELQGNQPQHF
TRBV3-1/TRBV3-2,TRBJ1-1,TRBD1,once,TGTGCCAGCAGCCCTGACAGGGGGCGGGAAGCTTTCTTT,CASSPDRGREAFF